Shown below are 25 T cell receptor beta chains from a single sample sequenced in a study of post-analysis software for immune sequencing data. The antigens for these receptors are not known. Tagging with unique molecular identifiers was a feature of the TCR beta cDNA libraries. TCRdb ran MiXCR on the PCR reads and lists one entry per CDR3 protein. The profile covers 820,000 or so distinct CDR3 sequences, with around 53% appearing a single time and approximately 4.5% taken by the ten largest. General study findings and limits: Among 4 or 5 TRBV segments more frequent in patients than controls were TRBV5-6, TRBV5-1 and TRBV20-1.

Specimen: blood. These receptors came from a girl aged 5-17 years with multiple sclerosis.

Written as DNA, the CDR3 is TGCAGCGTTGAACGGAGGCTAGCGGGAGATACGCAGTATTTT. Amino acids: CSVERRLAGDTQYF. The chain combines TRBV29-1 with TRBJ2-3, with 8 bases fitting TRBD2. This CDR3 has 14 residues. V was clipped by 2 bases and J by 5 bases; unmatched bases: 6. Germline-derived CDR1 and CDR2 are SQVTM and ANQGSEA.

The chain links TRBV6-6 to TRBJ2-4; 9 bases are a match to TRBD2. The length of the CDR3 is 17 residues. Looked up from germline, CDR1 is MNHNY and CDR2 is SVGAGI (reference sequence). The V gene end was trimmed by 2 bases and the J gene end by 7 bases; junction bases not matched to a gene: 12. This CDR3 is CASSYLNPGLASNIQYF. CDR3 coding DNA: TGTGCCAGCAGTTACCTAAATCCGGGACTAGCAAGCAACATTCAGTACTTC.

The genes are TRBV3-1 and TRBJ2-5, with D unclear. This CDR3 is built from 13 residues. Germline CDR1 and CDR2: LGHDT and YNNKEL (reference sequence). Trimming took off 3 bases at V and 4 bases at J, with 9 bases between the two ends. CDR3 sequence reads: CASSQEFLETQYF. The CDR3, as DNA: TGTGCCAGCAGCCAGGAATTCTTAGAGACCCAGTACTTC.

This clonotype was found a few times. DNA of the CDR3: TGCGCCAGCAGCTTGGCTCAAAGGCTTGGGGGCTACACCTTC. Encoded protein: CASSLAQRLGGYTF. The chain has TRBV5-1 and TRBJ1-2; D not resolved. CDR1 is SGHRS and CDR2 is YFSETQ in the germline V gene. CDR3 length equals 14 residues. V lost 0 bases to trimming and J lost 8 bases, with 14 bases between them.

V gene TRBV29-1 combines with J gene TRBJ1-2; TRBD1 matches at 9 bases. Per germline, CDR1 SQVTM and CDR2 ANQGSEA. CDR3 length: 14 amino acids. Trimming at V came to 4 bases and at J to 3 bases, leaving 6 bases not matched to a gene. CDR3 amino acids: CSVVGGDRDYGYTF. The CDR3 nucleotides read TGCAGCGTTGTGGGGGGGGACAGGGACTATGGCTACACCTTC.

This clonotype has only one observation. The chain is built from TRBV3-1 and TRBJ1-6; 10 bases line up with TRBD1. Germline trimming cut 4 bases from V and 9 bases from J; bases unmatched to any gene: 6. The germline gives CDR1 LGHDT, CDR2 YNNKEL (reference sequence). The CDR3 spans 15 residues. The CDR3 sequence is CASSPMTGGGSPLHF. The CDR3 nucleotides read TGTGCCAGCAGCCCGATGACAGGGGGCGGTTCACCCCTCCACTTT.

This chain links TRBV5-8 with TRBJ2-3; 8 nucleotides match TRBD2. The CDR3 runs to 14 residues. Trimming took 4 bases from V and 3 from J; bases not matched to a gene: 4. Germline V gene sequence: CDR1 SGHTS, CDR2 YDEGEE. CDR3 coding DNA: TGTGCCAGCAGCCTAGCGGGTATGACAGATACGCAGTATTTT. Its translation: CASSLAGMTDTQYF.

This clonotype appeared a few times. The gene calls are TRBV4-1 and TRBJ2-7, with TRBD1 matching 10 bases. The V and J ends lost 3 bases and 5 bases, in that order; junction bases with no gene match: 7. CDR3 length equals 15 residues. Germline CDR1 is MGHRA and CDR2 is YSYEKL. CDR3 sequence reads: CASSQDGDRGDEQYF. CDR3 coding DNA: TGCGCCAGCAGCCAGGACGGGGACAGGGGAGACGAGCAGTACTTC.

Only a few counts were recorded for this clonotype. This sequence joins TRBV5-1 and TRBJ2-5, with 7 positions matching TRBD2. Losses at the gene ends were 5 bases for V and 2 bases for J; bases not matched to a gene: 6. In germline, CDR1 is SGHRS, CDR2 YFSETQ. The CDR3 sequence is 14 residues long. The CDR3 here is CASRPLAAQETQYF. The CDR3 DNA reads as TGCGCCAGCAGACCGCTAGCGGCTCAAGAGACCCAGTACTTC.

This clonotype came up a few times. This rearrangement joins TRBV7-2 to TRBJ2-5, with 10 bases that match TRBD2. Trimming cost V 5 bases and J 5 bases; bases outside gene matches: 8. Germline CDR1 SGHTA, CDR2 FQGNSA. This CDR3 has 15 amino acids. CDR3 nucleotide sequence: TGTGCCAGCAGCCTGAGCGGGGGGGCCGCTGAGACCCAGTACTTC. Translated: CASSLSGGAAETQYF. Together with reference TRBV7-2 and TRBJ2-5, the CDR3 gives the full variable domain: GAGVSQSPSNKVTEKGKDVELRCDPISGHTALYWYRQSLGQGLEFLIYFQGNSAPDKSGLPSDRFSAERTGGSVSTLTIQRTQQEDSAVYLCASSLSGGAAETQYFGPGTRLLVL.

This clonotype has more than one count but fewer than ten. This rearrangement joins TRBV6-5 to TRBJ2-1; D unresolved. V was cut by 4 bases and J by 5 bases, with 18 bases left in between. The germline gives CDR1 MNHEY, CDR2 SVGAGI. The CDR3 is made up of 16 amino acids. CDR3 residues: CASSSRTVARDNEQFF. CDR3 sequence (DNA): TGTGCCAGCAGTTCGAGGACGGTCGCAAGAGACAATGAGCAGTTCTTC.

The rearrangement links TRBV20-1 to TRBJ2-1, with D possibly matching TRBD2 (6 bases). The length of the CDR3 is 16 residues. V dropped 0 bases and J dropped 3 bases, with 15 bases sitting between them. Germline lookup yields CDR1 DFQATT and CDR2 SNEGSKA (reference sequence). The CDR3 sequence: CSARERAGTLYNEQFF. CDR3 DNA: TGCAGTGCTAGAGAGAGGGCGGGAACTCTCTACAATGAGCAGTTCTTC.

J is TRBJ1-1 and V is TRBV10-3, with a possible D match to TRBD1 (5 bases). Trimming cost V 0 bases and J 1 base, with 9 bases left between them. CDR3 length equals 15 residues. The germline V gene encodes CDR1 ENHRY and CDR2 SYGVKD. CDR3 loop: CAISESKGRNTEAFF. The CDR3 DNA reads as TGTGCCATCAGTGAGTCGAAGGGGAGGAACACTGAAGCTTTCTTT.

This clonotype was observed a few times. V and J are TRBV12-3 or TRBV12-4 and TRBJ2-3, with 14 nucleotides matching TRBD2. Trimming took 7 bases from V and 11 from J; bases not matched to a gene: 11. CDR3 length equals 15 residues. This chain's CDR3 is CASTLSGLAGVMQYF. CDR3 coding DNA: TGTGCCAGCACACTCTCGGGACTAGCGGGAGTGATGCAGTATTTT.

J is TRBJ2-5 and V is TRBV7-9; a weak D match, TRBD2 (6 bases). Judging by the DNA end, TRBJ2-7 fits better; the J call may be wrong. The CDR3 spans 15 residues. The germline V gene has CDR1 SEHNR and CDR2 FQNEAQ (reference sequence). CDR3 amino acids: CASSLALSGAHEQYF. As DNA, the CDR3 is TGTGCCAGCAGCTTAGCGCTTAGCGGAGCCCACGAGCAGTACTTC.

The chain couples TRBV25-1 to TRBJ2-3, with 8 bases lining up with TRBD1. The J segment lost 1 base and the V segment lost 3 bases, leaving 3 bases of the junction unmatched. Germline V lookup: CDR1 MGHDK, CDR2 SYGVNS. This CDR3 is 15 amino acids long. CDR3 DNA: TGTGCCAGCAGTGATCCGGGACAGGGCACAGATACGCAGTATTTT. It translates to CASSDPGQGTDTQYF.

The rearrangement links TRBV28 to TRBJ1-1; D unresolved. Trimming took off 1 base at V and 6 bases at J, with 6 bases between the two ends. This CDR3 spans 12 amino acids. Germline loops: CDR1 MDHEN, CDR2 SYDVKM. CDR3 in DNA: TGTGCCAGCAGTTTATCGGGCTCTGAAGCTTTCTTT. This translates into CASSLSGSEAFF.

DNA for the CDR3: TGTGCCAGCAGCTTAGGAATCGCGGCAGGGAAATCTCTTGAGCAGTTCTTC. Protein product: CASSLGIAAGKSLEQFF. The J gene is TRBJ2-1, the V gene TRBV7-9; D perhaps matches TRBD1 (5 bases). Trimming removed 1 base from V and 9 bases from J, with 22 bases in between. The CDR3 loop spans 17 amino acids. CDR1 SEHNR and CDR2 FQNEAQ come from the germline V gene (reference sequence).

The gene calls are TRBV20-1 and TRBJ2-7, with 7 positions matching TRBD2. The V gene end was trimmed by 1 base and the J gene end by 2 bases; junction bases not matched to a gene: 5. Germline loops: CDR1 DFQATT, CDR2 SNEGSKA (reference sequence). The CDR3 sequence is 14 residues long. CDR3 sequence (DNA): TGCAGTGCTAGAGCTTCTAGCGGAACCTACGAGCAGTACTTC. Translating it yields CSARASSGTYEQYF.

This clonotype occurred a few times. This sequence joins TRBV29-1 and TRBJ2-7; 9 bases fit TRBD2. The DNA end lines up better with TRBJ2-1; the J call may be wrong. This CDR3 contains 14 residues. Germline V lookup: CDR1 SQVTM, CDR2 ANQGSEA. CDR3 bases: TGCAGCGTTGACAGGACTAGCGTGAACAATGAGCAGTTCTTC. Translation: CSVDRTSVNNEQFF.

This chain links TRBV20-1 with TRBJ2-5; 8 nucleotides match TRBD2. Germline V lookup: CDR1 DFQATT, CDR2 SNEGSKA (reference sequence). This CDR3 comprises 14 residues. V shed 6 bases and J 0 bases; nucleotides not matched to a gene: 6. The CDR3 DNA reads TGCAGTGCCGGCGGGGGGACAAACCAAGAGACCCAGTACTTC. It codes for CSAGGGTNQETQYF.

This clonotype was observed a handful of times. The rearrangement uses TRBV6-5 and TRBJ1-2; D is ambiguous. The CDR3 sequence is 13 residues long. With 2 bases removed from V and 2 bases from J, the gap between germline ends came to 6 bases. Germline CDR1 reads MNHEY; CDR2 reads SVGAGI. CDR3 in amino acids: CASSYDRNYGYTF. CDR3 DNA sequence: TGTGCCAGCAGTTACGACCGAAACTATGGCTACACCTTC.

The V and J genes are TRBV7-8 and TRBJ2-3; 7 bases match TRBD1. Trimming at V came to 5 bases and at J to 5 bases, leaving 4 bases not matched to a gene. This CDR3 is built from 13 residues. Germline CDR1 is SGHVS and CDR2 is FQNEAQ. DNA for the CDR3: TGTGCCAGCAGCACCAGGACAGGAGATACGCAGTATTTT. Amino acid sequence: CASSTRTGDTQYF.

This clonotype has a handful of counts. The J gene is TRBJ2-7, the V gene TRBV12-3 or TRBV12-4; 11 nucleotides agree with TRBD2. The CDR3 consists of 15 residues. J was trimmed by 7 bases and V by 6 bases; bases with no gene match: 11. The CDR3 DNA reads as TGTGCCAGCAGCCTCGCCGGGACTAGCGGTACGGAGCAGTACTTC. Its protein product is CASSLAGTSGTEQYF.

On this clonotype itself: One junction end disagrees with the germline gene, perhaps due to a read error. The chain links TRBV20-1 to TRBJ2-1, with D possibly TRBD1 on 5 matching bases. Germline V gives CDR1 DFQATT, CDR2 SNEGSKA (reference sequence). This CDR3 is built from 12 residues. The CDR3 loop reads CRARAQGSEQFF. CDR3 in DNA: TGCAGGGCTAGAGCCCAGGGAAGTGAGCAGTTCTTC.